One sample yielded the 27 T cell receptor beta chains listed below, sequenced in a study of blood T cell repertoires in COVID-19. Sequencing was performed with immunoSEQ multiplex PCR; in TCRdb, only in-frame clones are kept and a portion is missing. The sample includes roughly 79,000 clones, 87% seen only once; the top ten take 5% to 8%. Sample: peripheral blood. The receptor set was obtained from a woman in her fifties or sixties with acute or convalescent COVID-19.

This clone was detected only once. V usage is TRBV24-1 and J usage is TRBJ2-3, with 7 nucleotides matching TRBD2. Unmatched junction bases numbered 2, after V lost 3 bases and J lost 3 bases. Germline CDR1 reads KGHDR; CDR2 reads SFDVKD. The CDR3 is 14 amino acids. CDR3 in amino acids: CATSDGGETDTQYF. DNA for the CDR3: TGTGCCACCAGTGATGGGGGGGAAACAGATACGCAGTATTTT.

This clone was detected only once. The chain links TRBV27 to TRBJ1-2; D remains ambiguous. Deletions cut 4 bases from V and 0 bases from J, with 6 bases between. Germline CDR1 reads MNHEY; CDR2 reads SMNVEV (reference sequence). The CDR3 extends over 13 amino acids. The CDR3 region has the DNA TGTGCCAGCAGTTCTCCGTCTAACTATGGCTACACCTTC. Translated: CASSSPSNYGYTF.

The V call is TRBV6-2 or TRBV6-3, the J call TRBJ2-7, with D uncertain. Trimming took off 6 bases at V and 2 bases at J, with 11 bases between the two ends. The CDR3 is made up of 13 amino acids. Germline CDR1 and CDR2: MNHEY and SVGEGT. CDR3 in DNA: TGTGCCAGCAGCCTTAGTAATCCCTACGAGCAGTACTTC. Amino acid sequence: CASSLSNPYEQYF.

The gene calls are TRBV3-1 (or the pseudogene TRBV3-2) and TRBJ1-5; maybe TRBD1 (6 bases). Trimming left V 1 base short and J 3 bases short, with 7 bases between. The CDR3 is 14 amino acids. Germline lookup yields CDR1 LGHDT and CDR2 YNNKEL (reference sequence). The CDR3 region is CASSQGTDNQPQHF. DNA of the CDR3: TGTGCCAGCAGCCAAGGGACAGACAATCAGCCCCAGCATTTT.

CDR3 bases: TGCGCCAGCAGCTTGGGGTGGGGAGCGAACACCGGGGAGCTGTTTTTT. It is translated as CASSLGWGANTGELFF. The chain uses TRBV5-1 and TRBJ2-2, with D maybe TRBD2 (5 bases). CDR1 is SGHRS, CDR2 YFSETQ, per germline. The CDR3 sequence is 16 residues long. V lost 0 bases and J lost 0, with 9 bases in between.

This clone came up once. The chain is built from TRBV24-1 and TRBJ2-5, with TRBD1 as a possible D gene (7 bases). The CDR3 runs to 15 residues. The V gene's germline CDR1 is KGHDR and CDR2 SFDVKD. V dropped 3 bases and J dropped 3 bases, with 13 bases sitting between them. The CDR3 here is CATSDGGGTEETQYF. The CDR3, as DNA: TGTGCCACCAGTGATGGAGGAGGGACAGAAGAGACCCAGTACTTC.

The chain is built from TRBV4-2 and TRBJ2-2, with 12 bases fitting TRBD2. Germline-derived CDR1 and CDR2 are LGHNA and YNFKEQ. Trimming cost V 1 base and J 3 bases; bases outside gene matches: 18. This CDR3 is built from 22 residues. The CDR3 bases are TGTGCCAGCAGCCAAGTTCCCGCCCGACTAGCGGGAGAGTGGTTGGACACCGGGGAGCTGTTTTTT. Amino acids: CASSQVPARLAGEWLDTGELFF.

The chain carries TRBV5-1 and TRBJ1-5; no definite D call. Per the germline V gene, CDR1 is SGHRS and CDR2 is YFSETQ. The length of the CDR3 is 16 residues. V gave up 0 bases and J gave up 2 bases, with 12 bases separating them. The CDR3 DNA reads as TGCGCCAGCAGCTTGGGAGGGTCTGGGGGCAATCAGCCCCAGCATTTT. Translating it yields CASSLGGSGGNQPQHF.

The chain uses TRBV7-8 and TRBJ2-7; 8 positions agree with TRBD1. CDR1 and CDR2 from the germline V gene are SGHVS and FQNEAQ. The CDR3 is 13 residues long. Germline trimming cut 3 bases from V and 7 bases from J; bases unmatched to any gene: 5. The CDR3 nucleotides read TGTGCCAGCAGCTTCGGACAGGGAGGAGAGCAGTACTTC. Amino acid sequence: CASSFGQGGEQYF. Drawing the rest from reference TRBV7-8 and TRBJ2-7, the complete variable domain is GAGVSQSPRYKVAKRGQDVALRCDPISGHVSLFWYQQALGQGPEFLTYFQNEAQLDKSGLPSDRFFAERPEGSVSTLKIQRTQQEDSAVYLCASSFGQGGEQYFGPGTRLTVT.

This clone appeared many times. The CDR3 reads CASRADLNYNEQFF. CDR3 DNA sequence: TGCGCCAGCAGGGCGGACTTAAACTACAATGAGCAGTTCTTC. V and J are TRBV5-1 and TRBJ2-1; maybe TRBD2 (5 bases). V dropped 5 bases and J dropped 3 bases, with 12 bases sitting between them. This CDR3 has 14 amino acids. Germline lookup yields CDR1 SGHRS and CDR2 YFSETQ.

J is TRBJ1-6 and V is TRBV3-1 (or the pseudogene TRBV3-2); TRBD1 matches 11 bases. The CDR3 contains 18 residues. Trimming cost V 1 base and J 4 bases; bases outside gene matches: 6. The germline gives CDR1 LGHDT, CDR2 YNNKEL (reference sequence). The CDR3 here is CASSQGTGGAGYNSPLHF. As DNA, the CDR3 is TGTGCCAGCAGCCAAGGGACAGGGGGCGCCGGGTATAATTCACCCCTCCACTTT.

This clone was counted only a few times. This sequence joins TRBV23-1 and TRBJ1-1; D remains unclear. TRBV23-1 is labeled an ORF, and its function is uncertain. Trimming took 4 bases from V and 6 from J, leaving 6 bases between them. The CDR3 is made up of 11 amino acids. CDR3 sequence: CASSPVAEAFF. CDR3 sequence (DNA): TGCGCCAGCAGTCCAGTGGCTGAAGCTTTCTTT.

V gene TRBV7-9 combines with J gene TRBJ2-7; 8 bases align to TRBD2. Trimming took 5 bases from V and 5 from J; bases not matched to a gene: 14. The length of the CDR3 is 16 residues. Looked up from germline, CDR1 is SEHNR and CDR2 is FQNEAQ (reference sequence). CDR3 DNA sequence: TGTGCCAGCAGCATTAATAAGGGGCTAGCGGGCGACGAGCAGTACTTC. This translates into CASSINKGLAGDEQYF.

This sequence joins TRBV6-5 and TRBJ2-1, with 9 bases matching TRBD2. CDR3 length: 15 residues. Germline V gene data show CDR1 as MNHEY and CDR2 as SVGAGI. The junction had 8 bases not matched to a gene; V was cut back by 4 bases and J by 7 bases. The CDR3 DNA reads as TGTGCCAGCAGTTCTGAAATAGCGGGAGCGAATGAGCAGTTCTTC. Protein: CASSSEIAGANEQFF.

This rearrangement joins TRBV19 to TRBJ2-3, with 7 positions matching TRBD2. Per germline, CDR1 LNHDA and CDR2 SQIVND (reference sequence). The CDR3 is 14 amino acids. After removal of 6 bases from V and 3 bases from J, the junction contained 6 bases not matched to a gene. CDR3 nucleotides: TGTGCCAGTAGGCCCGTCGGGAGGACAGATACGCAGTATTTT. This encodes CASRPVGRTDTQYF.

The chain is built from TRBV19 and TRBJ2-6, with TRBD1 matching over 9 bases. The CDR3 consists of 15 residues. Germline V gives CDR1 LNHDA, CDR2 SQIVND (reference sequence). V trimming: 6 bases; J trimming: 0 bases; junction bases outside the gene matches: 0. CDR3 sequence reads: CASRTGGSGANVLTF. CDR3 sequence (DNA): TGTGCCAGTAGGACAGGGGGCTCTGGGGCCAACGTCCTGACTTTC.

This clone has only one observation. For the CDR3, the DNA is TGTGCCAGCAGCTTGGCTGCGGGGGGGCGCCACAATGAGCAGTTCTTC. Its translation is CASSLAAGGRHNEQFF. The chain employs TRBV7-9 and TRBJ2-1; 9 positions match TRBD2. CDR1 and CDR2 from the germline V gene are SEHNR and FQNEAQ (reference sequence). The J segment lost 5 bases and the V segment lost 3 bases, leaving 8 bases of the junction unmatched. CDR3 length equals 16 residues.

This clone appeared a single time. This chain uses TRBV30 with TRBJ2-7; 8 bases align to TRBD2. The CDR3 is made up of 13 amino acids. Germline CDR1 reads GTSNPN; CDR2 reads SVGIG (reference sequence). Trimming took 4 bases from V and 2 from J; bases not matched to a gene: 4. CDR3 amino acids: CAWKLADTYEQYF. The CDR3 DNA sequence: TGTGCCTGGAAACTAGCGGATACCTACGAGCAGTACTTC.

The chain recombines TRBV4-1 with TRBJ1-4; the match to TRBD1 covers 9 bases. CDR1 MGHRA and CDR2 YSYEKL come from the germline V gene. Unmatched junction bases numbered 7, after V lost 3 bases and J lost 8 bases. This CDR3 spans 15 amino acids. DNA of the CDR3: TGCGCCAGCAGCCAGAACAGGGGGCCTGACGAAAAACTGTTTTTT. This sequence encodes CASSQNRGPDEKLFF.

This chain joins TRBV2 and TRBJ2-7, with 9 bases that match TRBD1. In germline, CDR1 is SNHLY, CDR2 FYNNEI. The junction had 7 bases not matched to a gene; V was cut back by 6 bases and J by 4 bases. The CDR3 covers 14 residues. The CDR3 spells CASRGTGSGYEQYF. In DNA, the CDR3 is TGTGCCAGCAGGGGGACAGGGTCGGGTTACGAGCAGTACTTC.

The chain uses TRBV29-1 and TRBJ2-3; D may be TRBD1 (5 bases). V dropped 0 bases and J dropped 2 bases, with 21 bases sitting between them. CDR1 and CDR2 (germline): SQVTM, ANQGSEA. The CDR3 loop spans 18 amino acids. Written as DNA, the CDR3 is TGCAGCGTTGAAGACGTTCCCCTGACGACAGAACTCACAGATACGCAGTATTTT. This encodes CSVEDVPLTTELTDTQYF.

This clone has more than one count but fewer than ten. The rearrangement uses TRBV7-3 and TRBJ1-1; maybe TRBD1 (6 bases). CDR3 length: 13 amino acids. Germline V CDR1 and CDR2: SGHTA, FQGTGA. Trimming took 5 bases from V and 1 from J, leaving 8 bases between them. Here the CDR3 DNA reads TGTGCCAGCAGCCGGACAGAGAACACTGAAGCTTTCTTT. Its protein product is CASSRTENTEAFF.

This clone has just one count. The chain couples TRBV18 to TRBJ1-2, with a weak D call TRBD1 (5 bases). The CDR3 runs to 16 residues. The V end lost 0 bases, the J end lost 4 bases, and 15 bases lay between the germline ends. Per the germline V gene, CDR1 is KGHSH and CDR2 is LQKENI. The CDR3 here is CASSPPEGPSGYGYTF. CDR3 nucleotide sequence: TGTGCCAGCTCACCACCGGAGGGACCGTCGGGCTATGGCTACACCTTC.

The V call is TRBV19, the J call TRBJ1-1; the match to TRBD1 covers 7 bases. With V trimmed by 6 bases and J by 3 bases, 4 bases remained unmatched. The CDR3 is 13 amino acids. Germline values: CDR1 LNHDA, CDR2 SQIVND (reference sequence). The CDR3 nucleotides read TGTGCCAGTAGCACAACAGGGGACACTGAAGCTTTCTTT. Translation: CASSTTGDTEAFF.

The chain carries TRBV28 and TRBJ1-1, with TRBD1 matching 7 bases. This CDR3 region has 13 residues. Trimming took 6 bases from V and 4 from J; bases not matched to a gene: 5. Germline assignment: CDR1 MDHEN and CDR2 SYDVKM. CDR3 region: CASRWQGGTEAFF. For the CDR3, the DNA is TGTGCCAGCAGATGGCAGGGGGGCACTGAAGCTTTCTTT.

J is TRBJ2-3 and V is TRBV9; tentatively, D is TRBD2 (6 bases). The V and J ends lost 3 bases and 1 base respectively, with 12 bases between them. This CDR3 region has 15 residues. Germline CDR1 is SGDLS and CDR2 is YYNGEE. DNA of the CDR3: TGTGCCAGCAGCGGGCGGGGCCCGGGCACAGATACGCAGTATTTT. Protein sequence: CASSGRGPGTDTQYF.

The sample holds one count of this clone. The V and J genes are TRBV7-2 and TRBJ2-5; 9 positions agree with TRBD2. The CDR3 runs 15 residues. The germline V gene encodes CDR1 SGHTA and CDR2 FQGNSA. Trimming at V came to 0 bases and at J to 7 bases, leaving 6 bases not matched to a gene. CDR3: CASSLAAGGSGTQYF. Here the CDR3 DNA reads TGTGCCAGCAGCTTAGCAGCGGGAGGCTCGGGGACCCAGTACTTC.